This TCR beta chain is from a study of T cells after somatic rescue of genetic block. This clone has only a few counts. The method was immunoSEQ multiplex PCR; TCRdb's version includes in-frame clones alone and lacks a portion of them. The profile shows roughly 15,000 clones, approximately 70% of them singletons. V lost 0 bases and J 0 bases, leaving 15 bases between the germline ends. The CDR3 length is 18 residues. Germline CDR1 is MGHRA and CDR2 is YSYEKL. The J gene is TRBJ1-3, the V gene TRBV4-1; no clear D. This TCR came from a boy younger than 18. Sequences were obtained from peripheral blood mononuclear cells (PBMCs). The CDR3 bases are TGCGCCAGCAGCCAAGATAGGAGAGTCGGCAGCTCTGGAAACACCATATATTTT. This translates into CASSQDRRVGSSGNTIYF.